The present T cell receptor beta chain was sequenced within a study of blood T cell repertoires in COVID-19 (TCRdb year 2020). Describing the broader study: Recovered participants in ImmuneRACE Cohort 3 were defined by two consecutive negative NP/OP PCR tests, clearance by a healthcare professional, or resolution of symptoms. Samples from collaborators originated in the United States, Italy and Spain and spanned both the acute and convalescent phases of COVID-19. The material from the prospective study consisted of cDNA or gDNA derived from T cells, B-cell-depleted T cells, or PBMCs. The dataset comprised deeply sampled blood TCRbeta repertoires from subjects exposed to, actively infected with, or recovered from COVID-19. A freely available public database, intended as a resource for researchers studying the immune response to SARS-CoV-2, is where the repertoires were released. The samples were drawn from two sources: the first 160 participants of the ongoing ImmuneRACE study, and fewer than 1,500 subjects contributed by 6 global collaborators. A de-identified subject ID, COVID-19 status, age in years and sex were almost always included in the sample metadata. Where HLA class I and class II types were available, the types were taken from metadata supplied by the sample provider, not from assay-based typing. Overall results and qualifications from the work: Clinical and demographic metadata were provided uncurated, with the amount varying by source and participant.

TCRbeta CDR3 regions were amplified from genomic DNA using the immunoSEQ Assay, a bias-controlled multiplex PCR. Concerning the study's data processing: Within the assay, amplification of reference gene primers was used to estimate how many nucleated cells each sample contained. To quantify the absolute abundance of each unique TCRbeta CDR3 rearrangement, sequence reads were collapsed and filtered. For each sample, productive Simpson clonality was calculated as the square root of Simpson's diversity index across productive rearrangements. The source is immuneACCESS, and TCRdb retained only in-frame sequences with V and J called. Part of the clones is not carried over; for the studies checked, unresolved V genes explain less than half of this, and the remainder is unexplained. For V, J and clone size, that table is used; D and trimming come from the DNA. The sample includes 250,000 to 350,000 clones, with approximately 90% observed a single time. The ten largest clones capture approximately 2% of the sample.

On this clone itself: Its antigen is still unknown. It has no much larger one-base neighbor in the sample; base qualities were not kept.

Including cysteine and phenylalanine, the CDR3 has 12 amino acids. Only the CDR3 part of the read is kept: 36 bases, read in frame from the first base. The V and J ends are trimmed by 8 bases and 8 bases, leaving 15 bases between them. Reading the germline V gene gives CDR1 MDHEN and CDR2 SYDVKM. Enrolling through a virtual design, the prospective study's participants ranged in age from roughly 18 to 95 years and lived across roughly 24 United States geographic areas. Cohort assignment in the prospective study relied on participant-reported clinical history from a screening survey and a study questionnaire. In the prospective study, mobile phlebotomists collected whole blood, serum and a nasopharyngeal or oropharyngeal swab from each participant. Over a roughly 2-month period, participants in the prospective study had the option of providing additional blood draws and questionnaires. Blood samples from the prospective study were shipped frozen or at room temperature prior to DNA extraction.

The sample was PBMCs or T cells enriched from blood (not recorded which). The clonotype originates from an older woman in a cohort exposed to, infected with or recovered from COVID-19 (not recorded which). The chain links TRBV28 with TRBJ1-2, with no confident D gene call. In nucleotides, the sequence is TGTGCCAGCGAACTCTTCCCCGGGGGCTACACCTTC. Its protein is CASELFPGGYTF.